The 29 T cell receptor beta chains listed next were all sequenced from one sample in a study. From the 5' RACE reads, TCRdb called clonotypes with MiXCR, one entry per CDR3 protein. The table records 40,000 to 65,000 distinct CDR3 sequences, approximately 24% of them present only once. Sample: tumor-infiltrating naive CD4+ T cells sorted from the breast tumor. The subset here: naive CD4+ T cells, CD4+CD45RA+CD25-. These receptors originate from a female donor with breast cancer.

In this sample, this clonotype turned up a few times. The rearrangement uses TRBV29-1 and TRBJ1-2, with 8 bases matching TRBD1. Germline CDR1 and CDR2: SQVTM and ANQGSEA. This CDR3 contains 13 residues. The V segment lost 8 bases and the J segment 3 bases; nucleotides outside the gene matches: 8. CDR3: CSTRQGSHYGYTF. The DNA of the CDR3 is TGCAGCACCCGACAGGGGAGCCACTATGGCTACACCTTC.

The CDR3 spells CASSLVAGGYRANEKLFF. As DNA, the CDR3 is TGCGCCAGCAGCTTGGTGGCAGGTGGATATAGGGCTAATGAAAAACTGTTTTTT. This chain connects TRBV5-1 to TRBJ1-4, with D hard to call. Germline lookup yields CDR1 SGHRS and CDR2 YFSETQ. Trimming left V 0 bases short and J 3 bases short, with 18 bases between. The CDR3 runs 18 residues.

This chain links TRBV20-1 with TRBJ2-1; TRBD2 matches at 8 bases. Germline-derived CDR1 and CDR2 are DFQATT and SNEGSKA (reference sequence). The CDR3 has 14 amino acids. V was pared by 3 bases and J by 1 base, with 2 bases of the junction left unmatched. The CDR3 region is CSASREGSYNEQFF. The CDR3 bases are TGCAGTGCTAGCCGGGAGGGGTCCTACAATGAGCAGTTCTTC.

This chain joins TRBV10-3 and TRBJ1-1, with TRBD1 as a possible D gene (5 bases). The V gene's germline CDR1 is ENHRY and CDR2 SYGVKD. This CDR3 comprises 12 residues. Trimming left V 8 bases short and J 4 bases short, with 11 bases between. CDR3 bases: TGTGCCATCGCGGGGGTTGGCACTGAAGCTTTCTTT. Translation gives CAIAGVGTEAFF.

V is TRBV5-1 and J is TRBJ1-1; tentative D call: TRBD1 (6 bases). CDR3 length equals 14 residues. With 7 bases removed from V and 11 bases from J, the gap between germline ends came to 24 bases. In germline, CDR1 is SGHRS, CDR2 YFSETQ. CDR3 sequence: CASGEQGLEGVAFF. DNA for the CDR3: TGCGCCAGCGGCGAGCAGGGGCTTGAAGGGGTGGCTTTCTTT.

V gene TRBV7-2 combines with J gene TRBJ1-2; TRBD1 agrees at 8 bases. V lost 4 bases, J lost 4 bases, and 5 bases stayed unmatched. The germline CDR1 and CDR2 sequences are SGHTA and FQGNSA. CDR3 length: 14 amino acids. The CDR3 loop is CASSYGQGGYGYTF. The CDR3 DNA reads TGTGCCAGCAGCTATGGACAGGGTGGCTATGGCTACACCTTC.

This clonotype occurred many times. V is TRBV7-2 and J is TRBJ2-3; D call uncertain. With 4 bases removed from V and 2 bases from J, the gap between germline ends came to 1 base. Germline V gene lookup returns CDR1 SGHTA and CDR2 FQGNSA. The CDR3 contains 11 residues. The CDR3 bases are TGTGCCAGCAGCTCCACAGATACGCAGTATTTT. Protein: CASSSTDTQYF.

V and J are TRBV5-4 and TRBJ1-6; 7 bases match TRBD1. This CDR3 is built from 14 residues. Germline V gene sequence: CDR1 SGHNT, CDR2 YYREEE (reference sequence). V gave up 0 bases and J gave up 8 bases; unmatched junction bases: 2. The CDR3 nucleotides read TGTGCCAGCAGCTTGGGACAGGGACATTCACCCCTCCACTTT. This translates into CASSLGQGHSPLHF.

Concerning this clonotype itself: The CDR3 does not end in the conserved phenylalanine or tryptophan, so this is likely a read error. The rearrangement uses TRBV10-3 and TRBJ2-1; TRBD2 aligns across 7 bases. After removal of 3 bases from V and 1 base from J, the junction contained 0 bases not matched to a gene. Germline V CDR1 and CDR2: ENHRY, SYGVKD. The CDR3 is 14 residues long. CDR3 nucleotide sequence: TGTGCCATCAGTGACGGGGGGTCCTACAATGAGCAGTTCTGC. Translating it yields CAISDGGSYNEQFC.

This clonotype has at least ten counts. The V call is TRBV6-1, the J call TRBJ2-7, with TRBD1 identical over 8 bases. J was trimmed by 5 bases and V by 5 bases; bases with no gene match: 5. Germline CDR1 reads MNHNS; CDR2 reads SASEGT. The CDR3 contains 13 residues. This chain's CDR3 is CASSNQGANEQYF. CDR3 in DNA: TGTGCCAGCAGTAACCAGGGGGCGAACGAGCAGTACTTC.

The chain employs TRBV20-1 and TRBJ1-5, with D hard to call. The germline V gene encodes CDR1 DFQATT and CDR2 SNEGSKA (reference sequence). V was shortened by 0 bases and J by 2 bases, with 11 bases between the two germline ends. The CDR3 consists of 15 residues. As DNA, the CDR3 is TGCAGTGCTAGAGATGGGTATTCGGGCAATCAGCCCCAGCATTTT. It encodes CSARDGYSGNQPQHF.

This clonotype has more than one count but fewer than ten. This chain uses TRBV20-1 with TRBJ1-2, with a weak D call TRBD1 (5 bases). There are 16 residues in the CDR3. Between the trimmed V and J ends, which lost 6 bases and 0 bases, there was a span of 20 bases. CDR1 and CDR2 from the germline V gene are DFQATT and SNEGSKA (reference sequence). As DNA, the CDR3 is TGCAGTGCGTTGGGGACCGCCATAGGAGCTAACTATGGCTACACCTTC. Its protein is CSALGTAIGANYGYTF.

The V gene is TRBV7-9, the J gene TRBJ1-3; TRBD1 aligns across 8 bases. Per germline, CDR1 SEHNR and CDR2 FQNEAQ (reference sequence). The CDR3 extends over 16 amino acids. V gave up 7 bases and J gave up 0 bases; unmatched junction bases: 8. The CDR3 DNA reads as TGTGCCAGCACACCGGGACAGGATTACTCTGGAAACACCATATATTTT. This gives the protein CASTPGQDYSGNTIYF.

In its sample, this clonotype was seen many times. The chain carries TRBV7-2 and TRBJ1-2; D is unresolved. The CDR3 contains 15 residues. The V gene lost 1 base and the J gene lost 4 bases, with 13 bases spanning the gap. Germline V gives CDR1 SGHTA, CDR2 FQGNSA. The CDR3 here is CASSLGTSGSYGYTF. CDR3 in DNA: TGTGCCAGCAGCTTAGGGACGTCGGGGTCCTATGGCTACACCTTC.

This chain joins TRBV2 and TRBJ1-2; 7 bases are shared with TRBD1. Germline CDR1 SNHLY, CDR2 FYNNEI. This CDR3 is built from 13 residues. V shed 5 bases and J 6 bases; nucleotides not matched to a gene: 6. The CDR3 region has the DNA TGTGCCAGCAGTCTAGACAGGGTGGATGGCTACACCTTC. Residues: CASSLDRVDGYTF.

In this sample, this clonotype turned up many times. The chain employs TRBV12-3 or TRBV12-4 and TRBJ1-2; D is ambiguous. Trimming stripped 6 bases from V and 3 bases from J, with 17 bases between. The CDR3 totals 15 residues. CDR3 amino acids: CASRLSGGGDYGYTF. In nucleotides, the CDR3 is TGTGCCAGCAGACTAAGTGGTGGAGGTGACTATGGCTACACCTTC.

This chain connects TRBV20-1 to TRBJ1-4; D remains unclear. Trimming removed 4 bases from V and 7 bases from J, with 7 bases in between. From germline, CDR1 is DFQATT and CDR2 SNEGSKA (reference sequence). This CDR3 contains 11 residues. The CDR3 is CSANTGEKLFF. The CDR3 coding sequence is TGCAGTGCTAATACTGGTGAAAAACTGTTTTTT.

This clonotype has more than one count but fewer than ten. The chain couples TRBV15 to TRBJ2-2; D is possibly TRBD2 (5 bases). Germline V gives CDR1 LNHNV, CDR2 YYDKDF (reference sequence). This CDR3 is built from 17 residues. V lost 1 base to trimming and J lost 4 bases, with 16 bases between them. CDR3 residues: CATSRGGPGRGTGELFF. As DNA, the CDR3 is TGTGCCACCAGCAGAGGAGGACCGGGCCGGGGCACCGGGGAGCTGTTTTTT.

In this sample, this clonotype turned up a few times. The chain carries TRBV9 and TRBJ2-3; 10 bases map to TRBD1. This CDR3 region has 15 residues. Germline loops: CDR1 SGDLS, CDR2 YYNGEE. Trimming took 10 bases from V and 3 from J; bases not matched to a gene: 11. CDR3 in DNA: TGTGCCTGCTCCCGTGGACAGGGGGGAACAGATACGCAGTATTTT. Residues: CACSRGQGGTDTQYF.

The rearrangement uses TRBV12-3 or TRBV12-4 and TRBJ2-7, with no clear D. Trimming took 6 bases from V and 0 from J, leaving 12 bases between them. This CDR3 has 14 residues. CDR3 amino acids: CASSPFRTSYEQYF. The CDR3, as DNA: TGTGCCAGCAGCCCTTTCAGGACCTCCTACGAGCAGTACTTC.

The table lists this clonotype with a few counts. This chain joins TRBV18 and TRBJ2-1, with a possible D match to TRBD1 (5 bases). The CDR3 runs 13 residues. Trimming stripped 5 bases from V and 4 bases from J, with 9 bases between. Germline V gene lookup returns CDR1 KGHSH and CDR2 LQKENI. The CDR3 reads CASSRRQYNEQFF. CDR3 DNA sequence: TGTGCCAGCTCAAGGCGACAGTACAATGAGCAGTTCTTC.

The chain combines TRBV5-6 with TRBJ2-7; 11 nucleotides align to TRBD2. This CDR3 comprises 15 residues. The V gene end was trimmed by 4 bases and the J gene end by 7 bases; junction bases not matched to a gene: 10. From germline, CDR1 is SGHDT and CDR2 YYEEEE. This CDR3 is CASSPGTSGHREQYF. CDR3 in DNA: TGTGCCAGCAGCCCCGGGACTAGCGGCCACCGGGAGCAGTACTTC.

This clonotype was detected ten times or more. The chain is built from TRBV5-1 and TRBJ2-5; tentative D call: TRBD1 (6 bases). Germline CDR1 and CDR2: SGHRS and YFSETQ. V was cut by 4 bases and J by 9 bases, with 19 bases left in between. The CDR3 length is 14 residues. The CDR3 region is CASSVGQTSRAQYF. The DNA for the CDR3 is TGCGCCAGCAGCGTCGGACAGACAAGTAGGGCCCAGTACTTC.

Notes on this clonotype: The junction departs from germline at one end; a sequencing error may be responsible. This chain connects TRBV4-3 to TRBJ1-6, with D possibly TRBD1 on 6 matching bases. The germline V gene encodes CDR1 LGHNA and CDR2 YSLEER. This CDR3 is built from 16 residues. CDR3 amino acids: CASNQVTGTRNSPLHF. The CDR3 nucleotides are TGCGCCAGCAACCAAGTTACCGGGACAAGGAATTCACCCCTCCACTTT.

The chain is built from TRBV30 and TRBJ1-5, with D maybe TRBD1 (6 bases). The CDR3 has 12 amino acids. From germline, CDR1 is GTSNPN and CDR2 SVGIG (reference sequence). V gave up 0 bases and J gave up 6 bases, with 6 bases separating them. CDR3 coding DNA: TGTGCCTGGAGTGTACAGGGTCAGCCCCAGCATTTT. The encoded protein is CAWSVQGQPQHF.

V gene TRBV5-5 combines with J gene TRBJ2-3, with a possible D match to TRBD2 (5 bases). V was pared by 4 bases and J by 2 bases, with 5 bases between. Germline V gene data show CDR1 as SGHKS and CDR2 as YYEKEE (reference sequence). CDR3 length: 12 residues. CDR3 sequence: CASSRDTDTQYF. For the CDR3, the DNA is TGTGCCAGCAGCCGGGACACAGATACGCAGTATTTT.

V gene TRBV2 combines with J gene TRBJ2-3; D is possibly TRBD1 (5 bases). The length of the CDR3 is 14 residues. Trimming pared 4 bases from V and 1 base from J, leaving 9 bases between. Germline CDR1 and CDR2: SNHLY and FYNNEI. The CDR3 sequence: CASSGTQGTDTQYF. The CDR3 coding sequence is TGTGCCAGCAGTGGGACACAGGGCACAGATACGCAGTATTTT.

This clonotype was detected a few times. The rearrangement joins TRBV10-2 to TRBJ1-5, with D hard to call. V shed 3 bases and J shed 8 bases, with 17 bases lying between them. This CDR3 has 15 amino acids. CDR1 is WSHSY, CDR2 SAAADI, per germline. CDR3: CASSEGLRHDEPQHF. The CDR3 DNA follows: TGCGCCAGCAGTGAAGGGTTACGCCATGATGAGCCCCAGCATTTT.

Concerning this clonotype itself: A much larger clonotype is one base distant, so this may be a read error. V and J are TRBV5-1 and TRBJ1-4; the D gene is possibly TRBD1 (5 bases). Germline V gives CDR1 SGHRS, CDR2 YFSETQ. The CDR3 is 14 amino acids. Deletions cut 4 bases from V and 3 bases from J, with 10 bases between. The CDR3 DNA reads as TGCGCCAGCAGCCTACAGGCAGCTAATGAAAAACTGTTTTTT. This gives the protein CASSLQAANEKLFF.